The clone carrying this T cell receptor (beta chain) was recorded once. Without the conserved terminal phenylalanine or tryptophan, this CDR3 likely stems from a read error. The CDR3 has 16 residues. Germline lookup yields CDR1 SGHAT and CDR2 FQNNGV. The template was RNA from unsorted bulk tissue. Chemotherapy-naive patients with new lung cancer underwent thoracic surgery in China, August–late 2014. The data stem from a study of tumor and adjacent non-tumor tissue in lung cancer. Study information: The patients, 10 men and about 5 women, were about 31 to 76 with stage I to III disease. Some 3.9 million productive TCRbeta reads were obtained per sample on average.

The library came from three nested PCR rounds adapted from ARM-PCR protocols. TCRdb processed the multiplex PCR reads anew with MiXCR; each CDR3 protein has one entry. Here the sample spans around 210,000 distinct CDR3 sequences, over 55% being singletons. The chain uses TRBV11-2 and TRBJ1-3; D is perhaps TRBD1 (6 bases). This TCR was sampled from a man between 60 and 70 years old with non-small cell lung cancer. The sequencing sample was made of lung tumor tissue. The CDR3 protein is CTSVKGDRASGNTIYL. For the CDR3, the DNA is TGTACCAGCGTAAAGGGGGATAGGGCTTCTGGAAACACCATATATTTG.